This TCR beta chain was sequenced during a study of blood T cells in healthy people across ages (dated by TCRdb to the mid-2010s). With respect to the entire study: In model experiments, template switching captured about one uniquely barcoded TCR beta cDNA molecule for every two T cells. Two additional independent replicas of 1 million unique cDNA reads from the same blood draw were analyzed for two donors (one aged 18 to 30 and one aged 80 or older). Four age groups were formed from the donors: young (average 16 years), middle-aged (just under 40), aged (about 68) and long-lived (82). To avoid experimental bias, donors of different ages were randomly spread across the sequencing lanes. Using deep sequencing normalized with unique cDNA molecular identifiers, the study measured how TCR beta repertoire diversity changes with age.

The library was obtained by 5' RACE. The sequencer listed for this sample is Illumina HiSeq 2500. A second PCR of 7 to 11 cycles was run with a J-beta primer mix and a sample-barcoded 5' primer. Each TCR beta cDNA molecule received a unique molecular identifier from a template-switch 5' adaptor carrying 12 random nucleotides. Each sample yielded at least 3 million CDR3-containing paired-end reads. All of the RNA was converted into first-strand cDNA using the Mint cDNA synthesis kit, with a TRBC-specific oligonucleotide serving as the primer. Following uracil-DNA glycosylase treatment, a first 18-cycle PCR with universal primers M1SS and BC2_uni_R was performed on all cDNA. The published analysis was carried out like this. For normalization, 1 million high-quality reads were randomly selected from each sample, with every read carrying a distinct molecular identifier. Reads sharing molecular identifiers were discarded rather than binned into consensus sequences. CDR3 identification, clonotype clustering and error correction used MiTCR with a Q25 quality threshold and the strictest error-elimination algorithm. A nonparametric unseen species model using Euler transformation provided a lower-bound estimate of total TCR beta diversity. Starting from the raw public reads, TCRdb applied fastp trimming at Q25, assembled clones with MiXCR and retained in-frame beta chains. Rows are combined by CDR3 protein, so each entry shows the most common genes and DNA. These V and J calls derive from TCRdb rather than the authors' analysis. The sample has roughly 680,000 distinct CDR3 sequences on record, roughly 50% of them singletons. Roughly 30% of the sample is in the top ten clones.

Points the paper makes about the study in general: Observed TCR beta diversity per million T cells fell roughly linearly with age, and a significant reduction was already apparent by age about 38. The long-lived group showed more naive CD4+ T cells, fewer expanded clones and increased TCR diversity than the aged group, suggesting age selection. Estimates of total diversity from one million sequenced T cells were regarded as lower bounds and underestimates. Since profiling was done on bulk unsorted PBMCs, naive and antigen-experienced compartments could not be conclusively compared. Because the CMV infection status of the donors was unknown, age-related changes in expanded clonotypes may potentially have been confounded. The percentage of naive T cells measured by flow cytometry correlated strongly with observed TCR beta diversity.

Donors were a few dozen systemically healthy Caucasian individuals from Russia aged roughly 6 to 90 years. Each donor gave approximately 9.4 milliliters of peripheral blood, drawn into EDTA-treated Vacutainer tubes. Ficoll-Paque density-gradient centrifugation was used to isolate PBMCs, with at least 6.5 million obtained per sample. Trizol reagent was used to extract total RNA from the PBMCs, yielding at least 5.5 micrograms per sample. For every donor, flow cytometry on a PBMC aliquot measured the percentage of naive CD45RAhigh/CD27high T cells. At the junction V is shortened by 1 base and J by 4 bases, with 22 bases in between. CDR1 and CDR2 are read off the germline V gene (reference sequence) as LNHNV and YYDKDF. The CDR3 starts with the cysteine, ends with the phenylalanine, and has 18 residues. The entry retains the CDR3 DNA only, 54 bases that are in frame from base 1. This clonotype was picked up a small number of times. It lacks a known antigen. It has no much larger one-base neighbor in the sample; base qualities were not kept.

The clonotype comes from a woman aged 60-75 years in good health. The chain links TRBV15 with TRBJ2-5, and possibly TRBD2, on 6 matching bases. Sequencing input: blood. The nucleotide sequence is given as TGTGCCACCAGCAGAGGACGGGTTTCGGGGAGGAATTTAGAGACCCAGTACTTC. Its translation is CATSRGRVSGRNLETQYF.